This T cell receptor (beta chain) stems from a study of response to subunit inactivated influenza vaccine. MiXCR was run by TCRdb on the RT-PCR reads, yielding one entry per CDR3 protein. The sample holds roughly 540,000 distinct CDR3 sequences, under 30% seen once. This clonotype was counted a few times. No antigen is known for it. Study observations and caveats: That few new T cells are recruited by each seasonal influenza vaccination was the authors' suggestion.

These data were also filed under a second study, of T cells expressing NK-cell markers. Per that paper: Scientists made TCR beta cDNA using 5'RACE template switching with UMIs.

The receptor comes from a man aged 45-60 years who received an inactivated influenza vaccine. Sequences were derived from CD4+ T cells sorted from PBMCs, sampled 11 to 12 days after vaccination.

DNA for the CDR3: TGCAGTGCTAGAGATGCTGTCGGGGCTCGGGAGCAGTACTTC. Translating it yields CSARDAVGAREQYF. V gene TRBV20-1 combines with J gene TRBJ2-7; either TRBD1 or TRBD2 may fit D (5 bases each). The V and J ends lost 0 bases and 7 bases respectively, with 16 bases between them. There are 14 residues in the CDR3. Germline V gene sequence: CDR1 DFQATT, CDR2 SNEGSKA (reference sequence).